This section outlines one TCR beta chain sequence together with its context. Its antigen remains unidentified. The V segment lost 3 bases and the J segment 6 bases; nucleotides outside the gene matches: 8. The CDR3 length is 16 residues. Looked up from germline, CDR1 is SGHRS and CDR2 is YFSETQ. These data are taken from a study of shared clonotypes between healthy human individuals. Profiled with immunoSEQ multiplex PCR; TCRdb holds only in-frame clones, not every one. The sample has about 1.5 million clones; 96% are singletons. Study findings and constraints: The four-donor shared clonotypes exceeded non-shared clonotypes in generation probability, with non-shared ones scoring lower.

This receptor was identified in a man younger than 45 in good health. The sample was naive CD4+ T cells sorted from blood. Indicated subset: CD45RA+ positively selected. The chain links TRBV5-1 to TRBJ2-2, with 10 bases matching TRBD1. CDR3 coding DNA: TGCGCCAGCAGCTCCGGTGGGACAGGGGTTCCCGGGGAGCTGTTTTTT. This sequence encodes CASSSGGTGVPGELFF.